This T cell receptor beta chain appears in the sequencing data of a study of blood T cell repertoires in COVID-19. Profiling relied on immunoSEQ multiplex PCR, and the TCRdb table lists in-frame clones only, not all of them. In the table there are under 300,000 clones, over 75% of which are singletons. Germline V CDR1 and CDR2: SNHLY, FYNNEI. The trim removed 7 bases at V and 0 bases at J, leaving 7 bases unmatched. This CDR3 is built from 15 residues. Sequencing was performed on PBMCs or T cells enriched from blood (not recorded which). This sequence was found in a woman aged 45 to 65 who had recovered from COVID-19. The rearrangement uses TRBV2 and TRBJ2-3; TRBD2 agrees at 7 bases. The CDR3 DNA reads as TGTGCCAGCACCTGGGGGGGAACTAGCACAGATACGCAGTATTTT. As protein: CASTWGGTSTDTQYF.